The subject of this entry is one T cell receptor beta chain. This table comes from immunoSEQ multiplex PCR, and its TCRdb copy is limited to in-frame clones, with some not included. The sample yields 250,000 to 350,000 clones, more than 80% seen once. The sample comes from a study of blood T cell repertoires in COVID-19. Sequencing was done on a sample of PBMCs or T cells enriched from blood (not recorded which). The sequence was collected from a woman under 30 who had recovered from COVID-19.

The CDR3 sequence is CASSYSGGGGSPLHF. The CDR3 DNA sequence: TGTGCCAGCAGTTACTCAGGAGGGGGCGGTTCACCCCTCCACTTT. The chain carries TRBV6-5 and TRBJ1-6, with 7 bases lining up with TRBD1. Germline lookup yields CDR1 MNHEY and CDR2 SVGAGI. Trimming at V came to 0 bases and at J to 9 bases, leaving 5 bases not matched to a gene. This CDR3 has 15 residues.